This T cell receptor beta chain was obtained from a study of high-grade serous ovarian cancer treatment subgroups. About the study: Each sample yielded on average roughly 7,400 unique TCR beta rearrangements from 11,000 to 15,000 reads. Study results and limitations: Same-patient tumor repertoires overlapped at roughly 0.095 to 0.85; different patients barely overlapped. The analyses considered CDR3 and ignored CDR1 and CDR2. Clonal relatedness tracked neoantigen level, and by trend copy number and mutation load.

Only in-frame clones appear in the TCRdb table, and some are missing; sequencing was by immunoSEQ multiplex PCR. The data hold a few thousand clones, with about 70% observed a single time. Tumor samples were obtained before definitive surgery or chemotherapy. The germline V and J ends were trimmed by 1 base and 2 bases, with 17 bases remaining between them. Germline values: CDR1 SGHRS, CDR2 YFSETQ. This CDR3 has 17 amino acids. A note on this clone: What it binds is not known.

The material sequenced was tumor tissue. The rearrangement uses TRBV5-1 and TRBJ2-3; no reliable D call. The clonotype originates from a human donor with high-grade serous ovarian cancer. In nucleotides, the CDR3 is TGCGCCAGCAGCTTGCTGGGTGGTGGCGCCTACACAGATACGCAGTATTTT. Amino acid sequence: CASSLLGGGAYTDTQYF.